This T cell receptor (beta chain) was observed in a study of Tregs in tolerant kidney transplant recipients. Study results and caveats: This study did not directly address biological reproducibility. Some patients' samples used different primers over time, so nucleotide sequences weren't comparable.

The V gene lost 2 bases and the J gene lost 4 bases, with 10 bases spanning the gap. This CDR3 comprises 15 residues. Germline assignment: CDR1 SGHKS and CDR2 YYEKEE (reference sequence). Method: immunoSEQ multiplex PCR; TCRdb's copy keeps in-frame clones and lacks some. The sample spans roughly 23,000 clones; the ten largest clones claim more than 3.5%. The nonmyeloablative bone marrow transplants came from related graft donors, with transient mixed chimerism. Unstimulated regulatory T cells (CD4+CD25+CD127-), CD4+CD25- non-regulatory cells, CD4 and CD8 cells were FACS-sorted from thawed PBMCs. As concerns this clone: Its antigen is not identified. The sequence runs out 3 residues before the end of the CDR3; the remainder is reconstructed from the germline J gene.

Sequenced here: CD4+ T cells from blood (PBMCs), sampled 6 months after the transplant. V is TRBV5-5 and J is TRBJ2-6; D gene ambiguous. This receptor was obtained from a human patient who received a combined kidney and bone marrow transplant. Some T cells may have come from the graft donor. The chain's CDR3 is CASSLRLSGANVLTF. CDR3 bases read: TGTGCCAGCAGCTTAAGGTTATCGGGGGCCAACGTC. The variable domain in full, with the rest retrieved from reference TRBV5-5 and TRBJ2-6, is DAGVTQSPTHLIKTRGQQVTLRCSPISGHKSVSWYQQVLGQGPQFIFQYYEKEERGRGNFPDRFSARQFPNYSSELNVNALLLGDSALYLCASSLRLSGANVLTFGAGSRLTVL.